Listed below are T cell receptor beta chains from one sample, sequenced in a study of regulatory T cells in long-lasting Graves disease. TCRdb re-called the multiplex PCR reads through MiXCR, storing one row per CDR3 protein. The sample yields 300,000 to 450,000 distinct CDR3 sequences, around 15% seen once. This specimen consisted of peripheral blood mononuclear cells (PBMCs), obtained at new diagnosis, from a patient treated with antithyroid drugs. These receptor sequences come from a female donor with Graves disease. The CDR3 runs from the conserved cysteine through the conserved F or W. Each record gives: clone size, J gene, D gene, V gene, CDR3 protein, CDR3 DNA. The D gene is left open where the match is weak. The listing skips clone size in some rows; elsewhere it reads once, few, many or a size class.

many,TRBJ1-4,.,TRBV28,CATGRGATNEKLFF,TGTGCCACCGGGCGGGGGGCAACTAATGAAAAACTGTTTTTT
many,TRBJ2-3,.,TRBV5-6,CASSLDTRTDTQYF,TGTGCCAGCAGCTTGGACACGCGCACAGATACGCAGTATTTT
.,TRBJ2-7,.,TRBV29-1,CSVATAFSYEQYF,TGCAGCGTTGCGACAGCATTCTCCTACGAGCAGTACTTC
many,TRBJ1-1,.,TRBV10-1,CASSDRPGTPNTEAFF,TGCGCCAGCAGTGACCGCCCCGGGACACCGAACACTGAAGCTTTCTTT
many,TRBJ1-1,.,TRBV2,CANQIKENTEAFF,TGTGCCAACCAGATCAAGGAGAACACTGAAGCTTTCTTT
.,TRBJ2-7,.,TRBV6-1,CASSEDYGFYEQYF,TGTGCCAGCAGTGAAGATTACGGATTCTACGAGCAGTACTTC
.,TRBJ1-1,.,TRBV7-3,CASSLKAGTEAFF,TGTGCCAGCAGCTTAAAGGCTGGCACTGAAGCTTTCTTT
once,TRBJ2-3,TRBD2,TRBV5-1,CASHLAGEGDTQYF,TGCGCCAGCCATCTAGCGGGAGAAGGAGATACGCAGTATTTT
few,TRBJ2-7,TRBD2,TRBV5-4,CASSSGLAGPGDEQYF,TGTGCCAGCAGCTCCGGACTAGCAGGGCCCGGTGACGAGCAGTACTTC
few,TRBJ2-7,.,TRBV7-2,CASSSRTIRGEQYF,TGTGCCAGCAGCTCAAGAACCATCAGGGGAGAGCAGTACTTC
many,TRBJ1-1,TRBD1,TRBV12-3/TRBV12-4,CASSLQGAGTEAFF,TGTGCCAGCAGTTTGCAGGGGGCAGGAACTGAAGCTTTCTTT
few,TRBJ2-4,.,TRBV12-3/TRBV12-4,CAISNIAKNIQYF,TGTGCCATCTCAAATATAGCCAAAAACATTCAGTACTTC
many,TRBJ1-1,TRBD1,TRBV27,CASSLVTAGGNTEAFF,TGTGCCAGCAGTTTAGTAACGGCAGGGGGAAACACTGAAGCTTTCTTT
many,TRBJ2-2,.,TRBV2,CASSNIGGNTGELFF,TGTGCCAGCAGTAATATCGGGGGGAACACCGGGGAGCTGTTTTTT
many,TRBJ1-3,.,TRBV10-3,CAISEPRGREPGNTIYF,TGTGCCATCAGTGAGCCCCGGGGCAGGGAACCTGGAAACACCATATATTTT
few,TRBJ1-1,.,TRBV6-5,CASSYGAYKNTEAFF,TGTGCCAGCAGTTACGGGGCCTACAAGAACACTGAAGCTTTCTTT
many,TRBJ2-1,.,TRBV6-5,CASSYHRGEQFF,TGTGCCAGCAGTTACCACCGCGGTGAGCAGTTCTTC
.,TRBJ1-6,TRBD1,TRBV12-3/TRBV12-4,CASSPGTGNSPLHF,TGTGCCAGCAGTCCCGGGACAGGGAATTCACCCCTCCACTTT
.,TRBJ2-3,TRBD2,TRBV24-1,CATSDSSGGRTDTQYF,TGTGCCACCAGTGATTCTAGCGGGGGCCGCACAGATACGCAGTATTTT
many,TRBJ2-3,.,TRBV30,CAWSLADSTDTQYF,TGTGCCTGGAGCCTAGCAGATAGCACAGATACGCAGTATTTT
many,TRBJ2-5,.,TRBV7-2,CASSLGQEETQYF,TGTGCCAGCAGCTTAGGACAGGAAGAGACCCAGTACTTC
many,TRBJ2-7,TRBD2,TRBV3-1,CASSFEAGGSEQYF,TGTGCCAGCAGCTTCGAAGCGGGGGGCTCCGAGCAGTACTTC
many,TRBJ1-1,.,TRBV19,CASSIKLEAFF,TGTGCCAGTAGTATAAAGCTTGAAGCTTTCTTT